This is a list of T cell receptor beta chains from one sample in a study of early T cells in non-severe SARS-CoV-2 infection. Via MiXCR, TCRdb re-called the 5' RACE reads, giving one row per CDR3 protein. The sample lists around 57,000 distinct CDR3 sequences, 11% occurring once. The specimen was whole blood. The receptors originated from an adult who was a healthcare worker with PCR-confirmed SARS-CoV-2 infection or an uninfected control (not recorded which). Each CDR3 is given with its conserved first and last residue. A D gene is named only where the DNA matches it firmly. A row's size may be missing; if present it is once, few, many or a size class.

CDR3aa | CDR3nt | v_gene | d_gene | j_gene | abundance
CATSGDGGNQPQHF | TGTGCCACCAGTGGGGACGGAGGCAATCAGCCCCAGCATTTT | TRBV24-1 | - | TRBJ1-5 | -
CSARDPVQSTDTRYF | TGCAGTGCTAGAGATCCGGTGCAGAGCACAGATACGCGGTATTTT | TRBV20-1 | - | TRBJ2-3 | few
CASRRTGSANYGYTF | TGTGCCAGCAGGCGGACAGGGAGCGCTAACTATGGCTACACCTTC | TRBV12-3/TRBV12-4 | TRBD1 | TRBJ1-2 | few
CASSQTGGPYNEQFF | TGTGCCAGCAGCCAGACGGGAGGGCCGTACAATGAGCAGTTCTTC | TRBV3-1 | TRBD2 | TRBJ2-1 | -
CASSRGQETEAFF | TGTGCCAGCAGCCGGGGACAGGAGACTGAAGCTTTCTTT | TRBV11-3 | TRBD1 | TRBJ1-1 | few
CASSLKQTQYF | TGTGCCAGCAGCTTAAAACAGACCCAGTACTTC | TRBV7-9 | - | TRBJ2-5 | many
CASSLTSASYNEQFF | TGTGCCAGCAGCCTTACTAGTGCCTCCTACAATGAGCAGTTCTTC | TRBV3-1 | - | TRBJ2-1 | many
CASSQRLTGAVDTQYF | TGTGCCAGCAGCCAACGATTGACAGGGGCGGTAGATACGCAGTATTTT | TRBV3-1 | TRBD1 | TRBJ2-3 | few
CASSLSSGRTYEQYF | TGCGCCAGCAGCCTATCTTCGGGCAGGACCTACGAGCAGTACTTC | TRBV5-1 | - | TRBJ2-7 | few
CASSLRGDAGRQYF | TGTGCCAGCAGTTTGAGGGGGGATGCTGGTCGCCAGTACTTC | TRBV28 | - | TRBJ2-5 | -
CASRILGQATSGNTIYF | TGTGCCAGCAGAATCCTCGGACAGGCCACCTCTGGAAACACCATATATTTT | TRBV2 | TRBD1 | TRBJ1-3 | many
CASIGRNNYGYTF | TGTGCCAGCATTGGGCGGAATAACTATGGCTACACCTTC | TRBV6-1 | - | TRBJ1-2 | -
CSVTDRVDQPQHF | TGCAGCGTTACCGACAGGGTAGATCAGCCCCAGCATTTT | TRBV29-1 | TRBD1 | TRBJ1-5 | many
CASNPGTPNTGELFF | TGTGCCAGCAACCCCGGGACACCGAACACCGGGGAGCTGTTTTTT | TRBV28 | - | TRBJ2-2 | many
CASSPSAGEGTTNEKLFF | TGTGCCAGCAGCCCCTCGGCGGGAGAGGGGACAACTAATGAAAAACTGTTTTTT | TRBV9 | - | TRBJ1-4 | -
CASSLVAGPGTNEQFF | TGTGCCAGCAGTTTAGTCGCGGGTCCAGGCACCAATGAGCAGTTCTTC | TRBV12-3/TRBV12-4 | - | TRBJ2-1 | few
CASSQDSMNTEAFF | TGTGCCAGCAGCCAAGACAGCATGAACACTGAAGCTTTCTTT | TRBV3-1 | - | TRBJ1-1 | -
CASSLGTVAFF | TGTGCCAGCAGTTTGGGGACCGTGGCTTTCTTT | TRBV12-3/TRBV12-4 | - | TRBJ1-1 | many
CASSPRTGAETQYF | TGTGCCAGCTCACCAAGGACAGGGGCGGAGACCCAGTACTTC | TRBV18 | TRBD1 | TRBJ2-5 | many
CASRRGQNNSPLHF | TGTGCCAGCAGACGGGGACAGAATAATTCACCCCTCCACTTT | TRBV11-2 | TRBD1 | TRBJ1-6 | many
CASSPMRDQETQYF | TGTGCCAGCTCACCTATGAGGGACCAAGAGACCCAGTACTTC | TRBV18 | - | TRBJ2-5 | many
CASKSGILTDTQYF | TGTGCCAGCAAGTCAGGGATTCTGACAGATACGCAGTATTTT | TRBV12-3/TRBV12-4 | - | TRBJ2-3 | -
CASSDNAGGPDTGELFF | TGTGCCAGCAGTGATAATGCGGGGGGGCCGGACACCGGGGAGCTGTTTTTT | TRBV2 | TRBD2 | TRBJ2-2 | many
CASSLGTSGSDEQFF | TGCGCCAGCAGCTTGGGGACTAGCGGGAGTGATGAGCAGTTCTTC | TRBV5-1 | TRBD2 | TRBJ2-1 | few
CASSRQGTAGTEAFF | TGTGCCAGCAGTAGGCAGGGGACTGCGGGCACTGAAGCTTTCTTT | TRBV6-2/TRBV6-3 | - | TRBJ1-1 | -
CASSLGNSVETQYF | TGCGCCAGCAGCTTGGGTAATAGCGTTGAGACCCAGTACTTC | TRBV5-1 | - | TRBJ2-5 | -
CASSLRSSGRLNTGELFF | TGTGCCAGCAGCTTACGATCTAGCGGGAGGTTGAACACCGGGGAGCTGTTTTTT | TRBV7-9 | TRBD2 | TRBJ2-2 | many